This T cell receptor (beta chain) is drawn from a study of blood T cell repertoires in COVID-19. Method: immunoSEQ multiplex PCR; TCRdb's copy keeps in-frame clones and lacks some. Here the sample spans 45,000 to 55,000 clones, about nine tenths being singletons. The germline V and J ends were trimmed by 4 bases and 5 bases, with 12 bases remaining between them. CDR1 and CDR2 (germline): SEHNR, FQNEAQ (reference sequence). The length of the CDR3 is 14 residues. V and J are TRBV7-9 and TRBJ2-1; TRBD2 is a possible D gene (5 bases). Input material: peripheral blood. The TCR sequence derives from a woman between 40 and 50 years old with active COVID-19. The chain's CDR3 is CASSSTDFDNEQFF. CDR3 nucleotide sequence: TGTGCCAGCAGCTCAACGGACTTTGACAATGAGCAGTTCTTC.